These 32 T cell receptor beta chains share one sample of origin, sequenced in a study. TCRdb ran MiXCR on the 5' RACE reads and lists one entry per CDR3 protein. The data hold approximately 40,000 distinct CDR3 sequences, with roughly a fifth observed a single time. The sorted Tregs were CD4+CD25+CD127-/low cells. Sequences were obtained from Tregs sorted from blood. The receptors here all came from a female donor with breast cancer.

About this clonotype itself: This may be a read error, as it is one base from a much larger clone. The chain has TRBV6-5 and TRBJ1-5, with D tentatively TRBD1 (5 bases). The CDR3 has 14 amino acids. The V gene's germline CDR1 is MNHEY and CDR2 SVGAGI. Written as DNA, the CDR3 is TGTGCCAGCAGATACTCGTCAGGGTCTCAGCCCCAGCATTTT. Its translation is CASRYSSGSQPQHF.

This clonotype was counted many times. The chain combines TRBV27 with TRBJ1-5; no firm D call. Germline CDR1 is MNHEY and CDR2 is SMNVEV (reference sequence). This CDR3 has 15 residues. Trimming left V 3 bases short and J 0 bases short, with 9 bases between. CDR3 loop: CASSFGRGSNQPQHF. The CDR3 DNA reads TGTGCCAGCAGTTTTGGGCGGGGTAGCAATCAGCCCCAGCATTTT.

This clonotype was seen a handful of times. The chain combines TRBV7-2 with TRBJ2-2, with D uncertain. The germline V and J ends were trimmed by 2 bases and 6 bases, with 10 bases remaining between them. This CDR3 region has 14 residues. Germline CDR1 and CDR2: SGHTA and FQGNSA. CDR3 sequence (DNA): TGTGCCAGCAGCTTAAAGCCCTTTGCCGGGGAGCTGTTTTTT. Protein product: CASSLKPFAGELFF.

A remark on this clonotype: A much larger clone lies a single base off, so this may be a read error. V usage is TRBV28 and J usage is TRBJ2-1; unclear D gene. This CDR3 spans 13 amino acids. V lost 5 bases, J lost 8 bases, and 13 bases lay in between. Germline lookup yields CDR1 MDHEN and CDR2 SYDVKM. The CDR3 is CASSPSVYDEQFF. The DNA of the CDR3 is TGTGCCAGCAGTCCCTCTGTGTACGATGAGCAGTTCTTC.

This clonotype was detected a few times. The rearrangement joins TRBV15 to TRBJ1-1, with D possibly being TRBD1 (5 bases). The CDR3 runs to 15 residues. Trimming pared 0 bases from V and 1 base from J, leaving 9 bases between. CDR1 and CDR2 (germline): LNHNV, YYDKDF (reference sequence). DNA for the CDR3: TGTGCCACCAGCAGAGATCTAACAGGGAACACTGAAGCTTTCTTT. Its translation: CATSRDLTGNTEAFF.

The V gene is TRBV5-1, the J gene TRBJ2-1, with a tentative D call TRBD1 (7 bases). The DNA end favors TRBJ2-7, so the J call may be wrong. The germline V gene encodes CDR1 SGHRS and CDR2 YFSETQ. The CDR3 sequence is 13 residues long. The CDR3 protein is CASRLAGGGEQYF. CDR3 in DNA: TGCGCCAGCAGGCTAGCAGGGGGAGGTGAGCAGTACTTC.

For this clonotype: A clone one base away is much larger, so this may be a read error. This sequence joins TRBV5-1 and TRBJ1-3, with D unresolved. CDR3 length: 15 amino acids. CDR1 and CDR2 (germline): SGHRS, YFSETQ. The CDR3 DNA follows: TGCGCCGGCAGCTTGGGCGTGGGCTCTGGAAACACCATATATTTT. It encodes CAGSLGVGSGNTIYF.

This clonotype was found many times. This chain uses TRBV4-2 with TRBJ2-2; D is uncertain. V was pared by 4 bases and J by 0 bases, with 9 bases between. The germline gives CDR1 LGHNA, CDR2 YNFKEQ. The CDR3 has 15 residues. For the CDR3, the DNA is TGTGCCAGCAGCCTCCAACATACGAACACCGGGGAGCTGTTTTTT. This sequence encodes CASSLQHTNTGELFF.

About this clonotype: This may be a read error: a much more frequent sequence differs by one nucleotide. The chain has TRBV9 and TRBJ2-7; tentative D call: TRBD2 (5 bases). V shed 4 bases and J shed 0 bases, with 14 bases lying between them. The CDR3 totals 15 residues. Germline V gives CDR1 SGDLS, CDR2 YYNGEE. CDR3 bases: TGTGCCAGCAGCCCCCCGAGCGGAGGCTCCTACGAGCAGTACTTC. Translating gives CASSPPSGGSYEQYF.

The chain is built from TRBV20-1 and TRBJ2-3; no clear D. The CDR3 is 15 amino acids. Germline loops: CDR1 DFQATT, CDR2 SNEGSKA (reference sequence). Between the trimmed V and J ends, which lost 5 bases and 2 bases, there was a span of 17 bases. The DNA of the CDR3 is TGCAGTGCTCGATCCTACCGAGAAAACACAGATACGCAGTATTTT. It encodes CSARSYRENTDTQYF.

The rearrangement joins TRBV4-1 to TRBJ2-7; D remains unclear. The CDR3 is made up of 14 amino acids. V was pared by 0 bases and J by 4 bases, with 10 bases between. Germline V CDR1 and CDR2: MGHRA, YSYEKL. The CDR3 DNA reads as TGCGCCAGCAGCCAAGATATTAGTGTGTACGAGCAGTACTTC. This gives the protein CASSQDISVYEQYF.

This clonotype was observed at least ten times. This chain connects TRBV30 to TRBJ1-1, with 7 bases fitting TRBD1. Germline V gene lookup returns CDR1 GTSNPN and CDR2 SVGIG (reference sequence). Trimming at V came to 4 bases and at J to 7 bases, leaving 12 bases not matched to a gene. The CDR3 runs 14 residues. The DNA for the CDR3 is TGTGCCTGGATTAGTAACAGGGGTAGGATTGAAGCTTTCTTT. Translating gives CAWISNRGRIEAFF. The whole variable domain, remainder taken from reference TRBV30 and TRBJ1-1, is SQTIHQWPATLVQPVGSPLSLECTVEGTSNPNLYWYRQAAGRGLQLLFYSVGIGQISSEVPQNLSASRPQDRQFILSSKKLLLSDSGFYLCAWISNRGRIEAFFGQGTRLTVV.

This clonotype was seen a few times. The CDR3 coding sequence is TGTGCCACCAGTGATACACCGAACTATGGCTACACCTTC. Its protein is CATSDTPNYGYTF. This rearrangement joins TRBV24-1 to TRBJ1-2; D gene ambiguous. V lost 3 bases and J 2 bases, leaving 6 bases between the germline ends. Germline lookup yields CDR1 KGHDR and CDR2 SFDVKD. The CDR3 length is 13 residues.

Concerning this clonotype itself: Possible read error: a much larger clone is one base away. The chain uses TRBV12-3 or TRBV12-4 and TRBJ2-3, with 7 bases matching TRBD2. V trimming: 10 bases; J trimming: 5 bases; junction bases outside the gene matches: 9. CDR3 length: 13 amino acids. The CDR3 coding sequence is TGTGCCAACACAAGCGGGGCGCGAGATACGCAGTATTTT. Translated: CANTSGARDTQYF.

This chain links TRBV20-1 with TRBJ2-7, with D uncertain. This CDR3 has 14 residues. Germline V gives CDR1 DFQATT, CDR2 SNEGSKA (reference sequence). The V gene lost 0 bases and the J gene lost 4 bases, with 13 bases spanning the gap. The CDR3 nucleotides read TGCAGTGCTAGAGAACCCGGCCGATCTTACGAGCAGTACTTC. Amino acid sequence: CSAREPGRSYEQYF.

The sample holds a few counts of this clonotype. This clone may be a read error of a much larger clone one base away. The chain couples TRBV5-1 to TRBJ2-1, with TRBD1 matching 9 bases. This CDR3 is 18 amino acids long. Germline V lookup: CDR1 SGHRS, CDR2 YFSETQ. The CDR3 DNA reads as TGCGCCAGCAGCTTGGTCCCACCGGGACAGGGTTCCTACAATGAGCAGTCCTTC. This gives the protein CASSLVPPGQGSYNEQSF.

V is TRBV5-1 and J is TRBJ2-1, with a tentative D call TRBD2 (6 bases). Trimming shortened V by 2 bases and J by 6 bases, and 18 bases separated the two germline ends. The CDR3 spans 16 residues. Germline CDR1 and CDR2: SGHRS and YFSETQ. The CDR3 DNA sequence: TGCGCCAGCAGCTTCGGTGGCGCGGGATCAGGCAATGAGCAGTTCTTC. This gives the protein CASSFGGAGSGNEQFF.

This clonotype showed up just a few times. The genes are TRBV20-1 and TRBJ1-1; D possibly corresponds to TRBD1 (5 bases). The V end was cut by 7 bases, the J end by 1 base, with 13 bases between. Germline assignment: CDR1 DFQATT and CDR2 SNEGSKA (reference sequence). The CDR3 totals 13 residues. CDR3 DNA sequence: TGCAGTGGGACAAAGGGTGCGAACACTGAAGCTTTCTTT. This gives the protein CSGTKGANTEAFF.

Concerning this clonotype: One end of the junction varies from germline; a read error may be responsible. The chain combines TRBV4-3 with TRBJ2-1; D is uncertain. Germline values: CDR1 LGHNA, CDR2 YSLEER. CDR3 length: 16 amino acids. This chain's CDR3 is CAGSPGRERIYNEQFF. CDR3 nucleotide sequence: TGCGCCGGCAGCCCAGGTCGTGAGCGTATATACAATGAGCAGTTCTTC.

This clonotype was detected ten times or more. This chain joins TRBV20-1 and TRBJ1-2; no clear D. The CDR3 covers 13 residues. Germline CDR1 reads DFQATT; CDR2 reads SNEGSKA (reference sequence). V lost 0 bases and J 6 bases, leaving 11 bases between the germline ends. The CDR3 DNA reads as TGCAGTGCTAGAGATCAGGCAGGAGATGGCTACACCTTC. Protein: CSARDQAGDGYTF.

V usage is TRBV5-1 and J usage is TRBJ2-2; possibly TRBD1 for D (7 bases). The CDR3 is made up of 14 amino acids. The germline CDR1 and CDR2 sequences are SGHRS and YFSETQ. V gave up 4 bases and J gave up 5 bases, with 12 bases separating them. In DNA form, the CDR3 reads TGCGCCAGCAGCGGAGGGGGCAGGACCGGGGAGCTGTTTTTT. Its translation: CASSGGGRTGELFF.

The table lists this clonotype with a few counts. V usage is TRBV4-1 and J usage is TRBJ2-2; 9 bases fit TRBD2. The trim removed 6 bases at V and 5 bases at J, leaving 10 bases unmatched. CDR1 and CDR2 (germline): MGHRA, YSYEKL. The CDR3 has 16 residues. CDR3 nucleotide sequence: TGCGCCAGCAGTATGTGGGGAGCGGGAGGAACCGGGGAGCTGTTTTTT. Its protein product is CASSMWGAGGTGELFF.

This clonotype was observed at least ten times. The CDR3 nucleotides read TGTGCCAGCAGCCAATACCGGACACGATCCTACGAGCAGTACTTC. Its translation: CASSQYRTRSYEQYF. The chain uses TRBV5-4 and TRBJ2-7, with a weak D call TRBD1 (5 bases). The V and J ends lost 4 bases and 1 base respectively, with 15 bases between them. Germline assignment: CDR1 SGHNT and CDR2 YYREEE (reference sequence). The CDR3 spans 15 residues. The whole variable domain, filled in from reference TRBV5-4 and TRBJ2-7, reads ETGVTQSPTHLIKTRGQQVTLRCSSQSGHNTVSWYQQALGQGPQFIFQYYREEENGRGNFPPRFSGLQFPNYSSELNVNALELDDSALYLCASSQYRTRSYEQYFGPGTRLTVT.

This chain joins TRBV18 and TRBJ1-1; TRBD1 might be the D (5 bases). Trimming took 3 bases from V and 3 from J, leaving 17 bases between them. CDR1 KGHSH and CDR2 LQKENI come from the germline V gene. CDR3 length: 16 amino acids. DNA for the CDR3: TGTGCCAGCTCACCGAAAAGGGGTGGAGGGCACACTGAAGCTTTCTTT. The encoded protein is CASSPKRGGGHTEAFF.

The chain links TRBV7-9 to TRBJ2-1; TRBD1 is a possible D gene (7 bases). Germline assignment: CDR1 SEHNR and CDR2 FQNEAQ (reference sequence). This CDR3 has 12 residues. Deletions cut 7 bases from V and 10 bases from J, with 14 bases between. The CDR3: CASTGGGGEQFF. DNA of the CDR3: TGTGCCAGCACTGGCGGAGGGGGCGAGCAGTTCTTC.

This clonotype has a single count. This may stem from a read error, because a much larger clone lies one nucleotide away. The chain recombines TRBV5-1 with TRBJ1-5, with D possibly matching TRBD1 (5 bases). There are 13 residues in the CDR3. CDR1 and CDR2 from the germline V gene are SGHRS and YFSETQ. Trimming cost V 2 bases and J 9 bases, with 12 bases left between them. CDR3 region: CASSFQGGRPQHF. The CDR3 DNA follows: TGCGCCAGCAGCTTCCAGGGTGGTCGGCCCCAGCATTTT.

This clonotype came up many times. The chain is built from TRBV29-1 and TRBJ1-1; tentatively, D is TRBD1 (6 bases). The V gene's germline CDR1 is SQVTM and CDR2 ANQGSEA. The V end lost 4 bases, the J end lost 1 base, and 13 bases lay between the germline ends. The CDR3 is 14 amino acids. CDR3 region: CSVVADSANTEAFF. The CDR3 DNA is TGCAGCGTTGTCGCGGACAGCGCGAACACTGAAGCTTTCTTT.

This clonotype appeared many times. The chain is built from TRBV9 and TRBJ1-5; no reliable D call. Germline CDR1 and CDR2: SGDLS and YYNGEE. The CDR3 length is 15 residues. Trimming took 3 bases from V and 8 from J, leaving 18 bases between them. For the CDR3, the DNA is TGTGCCAGCAGCGACGGAGGGAGAGCAACGGAGCCCCAGCATTTT. As protein: CASSDGGRATEPQHF.

This clonotype was counted between two and nine times. The chain couples TRBV14 to TRBJ2-1, with 12 nucleotides matching TRBD1. This CDR3 is built from 17 residues. Trimming took 3 bases from V and 4 from J; bases not matched to a gene: 7. Germline V gene data show CDR1 as SGHDN and CDR2 as FVKESK. CDR3 DNA sequence: TGTGCCAGCAGCCAGCCGGGACAGGGGGCCGGATACAATGAGCAGTTCTTC. It codes for CASSQPGQGAGYNEQFF.

This clonotype came up a few times. The chain couples TRBV27 to TRBJ2-7; 8 bases fit TRBD2. Germline CDR1 and CDR2: MNHEY and SMNVEV (reference sequence). The junction had 6 bases not matched to a gene; V was cut back by 8 bases and J by 3 bases. CDR3 length: 13 residues. CDR3 loop: CASGRGDIYEQYF. Written as DNA, the CDR3 is TGTGCCAGCGGGCGGGGGGACATCTACGAGCAGTACTTC.

This clonotype was detected a few times. The rearrangement joins TRBV9 to TRBJ1-3; D is possibly TRBD1 (6 bases). Germline V gene lookup returns CDR1 SGDLS and CDR2 YYNGEE. V gave up 0 bases and J gave up 0 bases, with 13 bases separating them. The CDR3 covers 17 residues. Here the CDR3 DNA reads TGTGCCAGCAGCGTAGGAGCCGGACAGCTCTCTGGAAACACCATATATTTT. This sequence encodes CASSVGAGQLSGNTIYF. Complete variable domain (other parts from reference TRBV9 and TRBJ1-3): DSGVTQTPKHLITATGQRVTLRCSPRSGDLSVYWYQQSLDQGLQFLIQYYNGEERAKGNILERFSAQQFPDLHSELNLSSLELGDSALYFCASSVGAGQLSGNTIYFGEGSWLTVV.

The rearrangement uses TRBV21-1 and TRBJ1-1; no check of the table's D call, TRBD1, against the DNA was made. TRBV21-1 is classified as a pseudogene. The CDR3 extends over 14 amino acids. DNA of the CDR3: TGTGCCAGCAGCAACTTAACAGGGCTCACTGAAGCTTTCTTT. Translated: CASSNLTGLTEAFF.